The rows below give T cell receptor beta chains drawn from one sample of a study of blood T cell repertoires in COVID-19. Clones were sequenced by immunoSEQ multiplex PCR, and TCRdb holds only the in-frame ones, with some missing. The sample lists roughly 85,000 clones, approximately 90% seen once, with 27% in the top ten. The sample comprised peripheral blood. Receptor source: a man between 45 and 60 years old with active or convalescent COVID-19. Both conserved end residues are part of each CDR3. D genes are given only for firm matches. Expanded clones get a size class; other rows say once, few or many, or leave the size out.

d_call: .
j_call: TRBJ1-3
clone_size: .
v_call: TRBV19
cdr3_aa: CASSTLTGTGNTIYF
cdr3_nt: TGTGCCAGTAGTACTCTGACGGGGACTGGAAACACCATATATTTT

d_call: .
j_call: TRBJ2-3
clone_size: once
v_call: TRBV6-4
cdr3_aa: CASKKITSSTDTQYF
cdr3_nt: TGTGCCAGCAAAAAAATAACATCTAGCACAGATACGCAGTATTTT

d_call: .
j_call: TRBJ2-3
clone_size: .
v_call: TRBV12-5
cdr3_aa: CASGLRHTDTQYF
cdr3_nt: TGTGCTAGTGGTTTGAGACACACAGATACGCAGTATTTT

d_call: TRBD1
j_call: TRBJ1-4
clone_size: few
v_call: TRBV9
cdr3_aa: CASSVGDSPATNEKLFF
cdr3_nt: TGTGCCAGCAGCGTAGGGGACAGCCCTGCAACTAATGAAAAACTGTTTTTT

d_call: .
j_call: TRBJ2-3
clone_size: .
v_call: TRBV5-1
cdr3_aa: CASSLLGQKHSTDTQYF
cdr3_nt: TGCGCCAGCAGCTTGCTCGGACAGAAACATAGCACAGATACGCAGTATTTT

d_call: TRBD1
j_call: TRBJ1-6
clone_size: .
v_call: TRBV5-1
cdr3_aa: CASSLDGTGYSPLHF
cdr3_nt: TGCGCCAGCAGCTTGGATGGGACAGGGTATTCACCCCTCCACTTT

d_call: TRBD1
j_call: TRBJ2-5
clone_size: .
v_call: TRBV29-1
cdr3_aa: CSVGGQGAETQYF
cdr3_nt: TGCAGCGTTGGTGGACAGGGGGCAGAGACCCAGTACTTC

d_call: .
j_call: TRBJ2-2
clone_size: few
v_call: TRBV5-1
cdr3_aa: CASSLDSLNTGELFF
cdr3_nt: TGCGCCAGCAGCTTGGACAGTTTGAACACCGGGGAGCTGTTTTTT

d_call: TRBD2
j_call: TRBJ2-5
clone_size: few
v_call: TRBV6-1
cdr3_aa: CASSEDSGSGETQYF
cdr3_nt: TGTGCCAGCAGTGAAGATAGCGGGAGCGGCGAGACCCAGTACTTC

d_call: .
j_call: TRBJ2-7
clone_size: .
v_call: TRBV11-2
cdr3_aa: CASSLDRTAHLPYEQYF
cdr3_nt: TGTGCCAGCAGCTTAGATCGGACAGCTCACCTACCCTACGAGCAGTACTTC

d_call: .
j_call: TRBJ1-5
clone_size: .
v_call: TRBV30
cdr3_aa: CAWGGREDQPQHF
cdr3_nt: TGTGCCTGGGGGGGCCGGGAAGACCAGCCCCAGCATTTT

d_call: .
j_call: TRBJ1-3
clone_size: .
v_call: TRBV3-1/TRBV3-2
cdr3_aa: CASSPLSGNTIYF
cdr3_nt: TGTGCCAGCAGCCCCCTCTCTGGAAACACCATATATTTT

d_call: .
j_call: TRBJ1-5
clone_size: .
v_call: TRBV4-1
cdr3_aa: CASSLKQGSNQPQHF
cdr3_nt: TGCGCCAGCAGCCTAAAACAGGGTAGCAATCAGCCCCAGCATTTT

d_call: TRBD2
j_call: TRBJ2-5
clone_size: .
v_call: TRBV4-2
cdr3_aa: CASSQDEGSAGGETQYF
cdr3_nt: TGTGCCAGCAGCCAAGATGAGGGATCCGCGGGAGGGGAGACCCAGTACTTC

d_call: .
j_call: TRBJ1-6
clone_size: .
v_call: TRBV10-2
cdr3_aa: CASSPGEPAPLHF
cdr3_nt: TGCGCCAGCAGCCCCGGGGAGCCCGCACCCCTCCACTTT

d_call: TRBD1
j_call: TRBJ2-7
clone_size: .
v_call: TRBV27
cdr3_aa: CASSPSTGGYEQYF
cdr3_nt: TGTGCCAGCAGCCCTTCGACAGGGGGCTACGAGCAGTACTTC

d_call: .
j_call: TRBJ2-2
clone_size: .
v_call: TRBV19
cdr3_aa: CASKHLDTYTGELFF
cdr3_nt: TGTGCCAGCAAGCACCTGGACACCTACACCGGGGAGCTGTTTTTT

d_call: .
j_call: TRBJ2-7
clone_size: .
v_call: TRBV5-1
cdr3_aa: CASSLAARVDYEQYF
cdr3_nt: TGCGCCAGCAGCTTGGCGGCCAGGGTAGACTACGAGCAGTACTTC

d_call: TRBD1
j_call: TRBJ2-7
clone_size: .
v_call: TRBV3-1/TRBV3-2
cdr3_aa: CASSQHKTGSDEQYF
cdr3_nt: TGTGCCAGCAGCCAACACAAGACAGGGTCTGACGAGCAGTACTTC

d_call: .
j_call: TRBJ1-6
clone_size: .
v_call: TRBV9
cdr3_aa: CASSGGVYNSPLHF
cdr3_nt: TGTGCCAGCAGCGGGGGGGTCTATAATTCACCCCTCCACTTT

d_call: .
j_call: TRBJ2-7
clone_size: .
v_call: TRBV10-2
cdr3_aa: CASRDLVSSYEQYF
cdr3_nt: TGCGCCAGCAGGGACTTGGTTAGCTCCTACGAGCAGTACTTC

d_call: TRBD2
j_call: TRBJ2-3
clone_size: .
v_call: TRBV2
cdr3_aa: CASRVAGGTQYF
cdr3_nt: TGTGCCAGCAGGGTAGCGGGAGGTACGCAGTATTTT

d_call: .
j_call: TRBJ2-3
clone_size: .
v_call: TRBV15
cdr3_aa: CATSSFRTSTDTQYF
cdr3_nt: TGTGCCACCAGCAGCTTTCGGACTAGCACAGATACGCAGTATTTT

d_call: TRBD2
j_call: TRBJ2-7
clone_size: .
v_call: TRBV6-2/TRBV6-3
cdr3_aa: CASSYSLTSGGPPLDYEQYF
cdr3_nt: TGTGCCAGCAGTTACTCCTTGACTAGCGGGGGCCCACCATTGGATTACGAGCAGTACTTC

d_call: .
j_call: TRBJ1-1
clone_size: .
v_call: TRBV5-3
cdr3_aa: CARSFMGVDSSSKNTEAFF
cdr3_nt: TGTGCCAGAAGCTTCATGGGCGTCGATTCTTCATCAAAAAACACTGAAGCTTTCTTT

d_call: .
j_call: TRBJ1-1
clone_size: .
v_call: TRBV2
cdr3_aa: CASRNGQLNTEAFF
cdr3_nt: TGTGCCAGCAGGAATGGACAGCTGAACACTGAAGCTTTCTTT

d_call: TRBD1
j_call: TRBJ2-7
clone_size: .
v_call: TRBV11-1
cdr3_aa: CASSTLGQGDYEQYF
cdr3_nt: TGTGCCAGCAGCACCTTAGGACAGGGGGACTACGAGCAGTACTTC

d_call: TRBD1
j_call: TRBJ2-7
clone_size: .
v_call: TRBV5-1
cdr3_aa: CASSLGTGGSEQYF
cdr3_nt: TGCGCCAGCAGCTTGGGGACAGGCGGCTCCGAGCAGTACTTC

d_call: .
j_call: TRBJ1-4
clone_size: .
v_call: TRBV6-4
cdr3_aa: CASSDSIGSGRKLFF
cdr3_nt: TGTGCCAGCAGTGACTCGATTGGATCAGGGCGAAAACTGTTTTTT

d_call: TRBD1
j_call: TRBJ2-1
clone_size: .
v_call: TRBV2
cdr3_aa: CASSEAKGQPKDEQFF
cdr3_nt: TGTGCCAGCAGTGAAGCAAAGGGACAGCCAAAGGATGAGCAGTTCTTC

d_call: TRBD1
j_call: TRBJ1-2
clone_size: .
v_call: TRBV20-1
cdr3_aa: CSASGQGTFGAYGYTF
cdr3_nt: TGCAGTGCTAGTGGACAGGGGACTTTTGGAGCCTATGGCTACACCTTC

d_call: TRBD1
j_call: TRBJ1-5
clone_size: few
v_call: TRBV19
cdr3_aa: CASSTTGGGQPQHF
cdr3_nt: TGTGCCAGTAGTACAACAGGGGGCGGGCAGCCCCAGCATTTT

d_call: .
j_call: TRBJ2-3
clone_size: few
v_call: TRBV6-1
cdr3_aa: CASSERASDTDTQYF
cdr3_nt: TGTGCCAGCAGTGAAAGAGCTAGCGACACAGATACGCAGTATTTT

d_call: TRBD2
j_call: TRBJ2-1
clone_size: .
v_call: TRBV11-3
cdr3_aa: CASSPRSGGGNEQFF
cdr3_nt: TGTGCCAGCAGCCCAAGGAGCGGGGGTGGGAATGAGCAGTTCTTC

d_call: .
j_call: TRBJ2-3
clone_size: once
v_call: TRBV2
cdr3_aa: CASRSDRDTQYF
cdr3_nt: TGTGCCAGCAGATCCGACAGAGATACGCAGTATTTT

d_call: .
j_call: TRBJ2-7
clone_size: .
v_call: TRBV6-5
cdr3_aa: CASSYGQGGTYEQYF
cdr3_nt: TGTGCCAGCAGTTACGGTCAGGGCGGAACCTACGAGCAGTACTTC

d_call: TRBD2
j_call: TRBJ2-5
clone_size: .
v_call: TRBV5-1
cdr3_aa: CASSLARPSGETQYF
cdr3_nt: TGCGCCAGCAGCTTGGCCCGTCCTAGCGGAGAGACCCAGTACTTC

d_call: TRBD2
j_call: TRBJ2-3
clone_size: .
v_call: TRBV27
cdr3_aa: CASSLTSGSTDTQYF
cdr3_nt: TGTGCCAGCAGTTTAACTAGCGGGAGCACAGATACGCAGTATTTT

d_call: .
j_call: TRBJ2-3
clone_size: .
v_call: TRBV5-4
cdr3_aa: CASSLGPGVSTDTQYF
cdr3_nt: TGTGCCAGCAGCTTGGGTCCGGGAGTAAGCACAGATACGCAGTATTTT

d_call: .
j_call: TRBJ2-7
clone_size: .
v_call: TRBV20-1
cdr3_aa: CSASTGRAYEQYF
cdr3_nt: TGCAGTGCTAGTACAGGGAGGGCGTACGAGCAGTACTTC

d_call: .
j_call: TRBJ2-2
clone_size: .
v_call: TRBV18
cdr3_aa: CASSPLLRVNTGELFF
cdr3_nt: TGTGCCAGCTCACCACTGTTACGGGTAAACACCGGGGAGCTGTTTTTT

d_call: .
j_call: TRBJ2-7
clone_size: once
v_call: TRBV12-3/TRBV12-4
cdr3_aa: CASSPTGGYEQYF
cdr3_nt: TGTGCCAGCAGCCCGACAGGAGGCTACGAGCAGTACTTC

d_call: TRBD1
j_call: TRBJ2-2
clone_size: .
v_call: TRBV5-4
cdr3_aa: CASSAGTVNTGELFF
cdr3_nt: TGTGCCAGCAGCGCCGGGACAGTGAACACCGGGGAGCTGTTTTTT

d_call: .
j_call: TRBJ2-3
clone_size: .
v_call: TRBV7-6
cdr3_aa: CASSLTLSGTDTQYF
cdr3_nt: TGTGCCAGCAGCTTAACTCTCTCAGGGACAGATACGCAGTATTTT

d_call: TRBD2
j_call: TRBJ2-1
clone_size: .
v_call: TRBV5-1
cdr3_aa: CASSLGLAGGLDEQFF
cdr3_nt: TGCGCCAGCAGCTTGGGACTAGCGGGAGGGCTCGATGAGCAGTTCTTC

d_call: .
j_call: TRBJ2-5
clone_size: .
v_call: TRBV6-5
cdr3_aa: CASSFTSRAKETQYF
cdr3_nt: TGTGCCAGCAGTTTCACTAGCAGAGCTAAAGAGACCCAGTACTTC

d_call: .
j_call: TRBJ1-5
clone_size: .
v_call: TRBV15
cdr3_aa: CATSRDVNRPQHF
cdr3_nt: TGTGCCACCAGCAGAGATGTAAATCGGCCCCAGCATTTT

d_call: .
j_call: TRBJ2-5
clone_size: once
v_call: TRBV2
cdr3_aa: CASRFWAGETQYF
cdr3_nt: TGTGCCAGCAGATTTTGGGCGGGAGAGACCCAGTACTTC

d_call: TRBD2
j_call: TRBJ2-7
clone_size: .
v_call: TRBV6-1
cdr3_aa: CASSDGTSGAAYEQYF
cdr3_nt: TGTGCCAGCAGTGATGGGACTAGCGGGGCCGCCTACGAGCAGTACTTC

d_call: .
j_call: TRBJ2-7
clone_size: .
v_call: TRBV11-3
cdr3_aa: CASSLGTGTPLSYEQYF
cdr3_nt: TGTGCCAGCAGCTTAGGTACGGGGACACCGCTCTCCTACGAGCAGTACTTC

d_call: TRBD1
j_call: TRBJ1-1
clone_size: .
v_call: TRBV30
cdr3_aa: CAWTGRAGGMVEAFF
cdr3_nt: TGTGCCTGGACCGGACGCGCAGGGGGAATGGTTGAAGCTTTCTTT

d_call: TRBD2
j_call: TRBJ2-3
clone_size: .
v_call: TRBV19
cdr3_aa: CASSIDRLAGGSTDTQYF
cdr3_nt: TGTGCCAGTAGTATAGACAGACTAGCGGGGGGCAGCACAGATACGCAGTATTTT

d_call: .
j_call: TRBJ1-3
clone_size: .
v_call: TRBV29-1
cdr3_aa: CSGGQGGAGSGNTIYF
cdr3_nt: TGCAGCGGTGGCCAAGGGGGTGCAGGCTCTGGAAACACCATATATTTT

d_call: TRBD2
j_call: TRBJ2-1
clone_size: .
v_call: TRBV5-1
cdr3_aa: CASSLDLAGGPYEQFF
cdr3_nt: TGCGCCAGCAGCCTAGATCTTGCGGGAGGGCCCTATGAGCAGTTCTTC

d_call: TRBD2
j_call: TRBJ2-5
clone_size: .
v_call: TRBV11-3
cdr3_aa: CASSLLLAGAGETQYF
cdr3_nt: TGTGCCAGCAGCTTATTGCTAGCGGGAGCGGGGGAGACCCAGTACTTC

d_call: .
j_call: TRBJ2-5
clone_size: few
v_call: TRBV28
cdr3_aa: CATGGRGETQYF
cdr3_nt: TGTGCCACAGGGGGGCGCGGGGAGACCCAGTACTTC

d_call: TRBD2
j_call: TRBJ2-2
clone_size: .
v_call: TRBV9
cdr3_aa: CASSVSGRALSGELFF
cdr3_nt: TGTGCCAGCAGCGTTAGCGGGAGGGCCCTCTCCGGGGAGCTGTTTTTT

d_call: .
j_call: TRBJ1-6
clone_size: .
v_call: TRBV15
cdr3_aa: CATSRDVGAEDSPLHF
cdr3_nt: TGTGCCACCAGCAGAGATGTTGGGGCCGAAGATTCACCCCTCCACTTT

d_call: TRBD1
j_call: TRBJ1-2
clone_size: .
v_call: TRBV27
cdr3_aa: CASSGQGHNYGYTF
cdr3_nt: TGTGCCAGCAGCGGACAGGGTCATAACTATGGCTACACCTTC

d_call: .
j_call: TRBJ2-7
clone_size: once
v_call: TRBV5-4
cdr3_aa: CASSRTIRGASEQYF
cdr3_nt: TGTGCCAGCAGCCGCACGATACGGGGGGCGAGCGAGCAGTACTTC